This entry is about one T cell receptor (beta chain). These data are taken from a study of T-cell memory formation after mild COVID-19. TCRdb reprocessed the 5' RACE reads with MiXCR, giving one entry per CDR3 protein. The sample carries roughly 380,000 distinct CDR3 sequences, 28% recorded once. CDR1 is SNHLY, CDR2 FYNNEI, per germline. The CDR3 contains 15 residues. Trimming removed 6 bases from V and 1 base from J; junction bases left unmatched: 7. Sequencing input: PBMCs or a T cell subset sorted from them (not recorded which). The source of this sequence is an adult woman who had mild COVID-19 (a few samples of this study predate the infection). Cell type and time point are not known. The chain has TRBV2 and TRBJ1-1; 8 nucleotides align to TRBD1. The CDR3 loop is CASSDQGATNTEAFF. The DNA of the CDR3 is TGTGCCAGCAGCGACCAGGGGGCTACGAACACTGAAGCTTTCTTT.